This note documents a single T cell receptor (beta chain) sequence. The source of the sample is a study of blood T cell repertoires in COVID-19. Study information: From the United States, Italy and Spain came samples of acute and convalescent COVID-19. PBMCs, B-cell-depleted T cells, or T cells were the source of the cDNA or gDNA that made up the material.

Study processing details: Estimation of nucleated cell counts was performed using reference gene primer amplification. Sequencing used immunoSEQ multiplex PCR; TCRdb keeps in-frame clones, though not all of them. D and trimming were read from the DNA, whereas the V and J calls and clone size are those reported in that table. The sample lists hundreds of thousands of clones, 70% to 90% seen once, with 0.95% to 1.5% in the top ten. This receptor was taken from a man aged 35-49 years with acute or convalescent COVID-19. Sequencing used peripheral blood.

The CDR3 is CASNSGAGRNQQFF. The CDR3 DNA reads TGTGCCAGCAATTCTGGGGCAGGGAGGAATCAGCAGTTCTTC. The J gene is TRBJ2-1, the V gene TRBV6-5; a weak D match, TRBD2 (6 bases). The V gene lost 7 bases and the J gene lost 11 bases, with 21 bases spanning the gap. Germline assignment: CDR1 MNHEY and CDR2 SVGAGI. The CDR3 contains 14 residues.